A selection of T cell receptor beta chains follows, all from one sample in a study of shared clonotypes between healthy human individuals. The assay was immunoSEQ multiplex PCR, and TCRdb's table has in-frame clones only and misses some. In the table there are some 2.4 million clones, 93% of which are singletons. Sequencing input: naive CD4+ T cells from PBMCs. These receptor sequences come from a young man in good health. Some clones in this sample may be carry-over from other donors' samples. CDR3s include the opening cysteine and the closing phenylalanine or tryptophan. D genes are given only for firm matches. Some rows have no size entry. The others give once, few or many, or a class for an expanded clone.

CDR3nt	CDR3aa	abundance	d_gene	j_gene	v_gene
TGTGCCAGCAGTTACTCGACGGGGCCCAATTCACCCCTCCACTTT	CASSYSTGPNSPLHF	-	-	TRBJ1-6	TRBV6-6
TGTGCCAGCAGCTTAAATGTGGTCACTGAAGCTTTCTTT	CASSLNVVTEAFF	-	-	TRBJ1-1	TRBV7-6
TGCAGCGTTGAAGGGGGTCCCGAGACCCAGTACTTC	CSVEGGPETQYF	once	-	TRBJ2-5	TRBV29-1
TGTGCCAGCAGTGACTCTGGGGGGCGGACAGATACGCAGTATTTT	CASSDSGGRTDTQYF	-	-	TRBJ2-3	TRBV6-4
TGCGCCAGCTCCGGACTAGGCCAAGAGACCCAGTACTTC	CASSGLGQETQYF	-	TRBD2	TRBJ2-5	TRBV5-1
TGTGCCAGCAGTCGAGGACTAGCGTCCGGGGAGCTGTTTTTT	CASSRGLASGELFF	-	TRBD2	TRBJ2-2	TRBV6-5
TGTGCCAGTAGCCCAGTTTCCTGGGGGGCTGGCAATCAGCCCCAGCATTTT	CASSPVSWGAGNQPQHF	-	-	TRBJ1-5	TRBV19
TGTGCCAGCAGTTACACCCGGGCCACAACTAATGAAAAACTGTTTTTT	CASSYTRATTNEKLFF	-	-	TRBJ1-4	TRBV6-5
TGCGCCAGCAGCCAAGATCTGACTAGCGGGGGCACAGATACGCAGTATTTT	CASSQDLTSGGTDTQYF	-	TRBD2	TRBJ2-3	TRBV4-1
TGTGCCAGCAGGAAACAAGAAAAACTGTTTTTT	CASRKQEKLFF	-	-	TRBJ1-4	TRBV6-5
TGTGCCAGCAGCCAAGCTCGGGAGTTGAGAGAGACCCAGTACTTC	CASSQARELRETQYF	once	-	TRBJ2-5	TRBV14
TGTGCCAGCAGCTTAGTCAGGGGTTCAAAGCAGTATTTT	CASSLVRGSKQYF	-	-	TRBJ2-3	TRBV7-2
TGTGCCAGTAGTACAAGGGGCCCCCAGCCCCAGCATTTT	CASSTRGPQPQHF	-	-	TRBJ1-5	TRBV19
TGTGCCAGCAGTAGGGGACTTTACTACGAGCAGTACTTC	CASSRGLYYEQYF	-	-	TRBJ2-7	TRBV27
TGCGCCAGCAGCCCCACGGGGAACACTGAAGCTTTCTTT	CASSPTGNTEAFF	once	-	TRBJ1-1	TRBV5-1
TGTGCCAGTACCCCCAGGGGCCGAGCGAACACTGAAGCTTTCTTT	CASTPRGRANTEAFF	-	-	TRBJ1-1	TRBV19
TGTGCCAGCAGTGGATGGACTAGCAAGCAGTTCTTC	CASSGWTSKQFF	-	TRBD2	TRBJ2-1	TRBV25-1
TGTGCCATCAGTTTGGCGGTCGGGGAGCTGTTTTTT	CAISLAVGELFF	-	-	TRBJ2-2	TRBV10-3